This is a list of T cell receptor beta chains from one sample in a study of blood T cell repertoires in COVID-19. The assay was immunoSEQ multiplex PCR, and TCRdb's table has in-frame clones only and misses some. This repertoire shows 250,000 or so clones, 90% found once; its top ten account for about 4%. The sample consisted of PBMCs or T cells enriched from blood (not recorded which). These receptor sequences come from a young woman with acute COVID-19. Each CDR3 is given with its conserved first and last residue. The D gene is left open where the match is weak. Size tells how often a clone was seen (once, few, many) or the class of an expanded clone, and some rows leave it out.

-	-	TRBJ2-3	TRBV4-1	CASSQEGAALRKQYF	TGCGCCAGCAGCCAAGAGGGGGCTGCCCTTCGGAAGCAGTATTTT
TRBD1	-	TRBJ1-4	TRBV5-6	CASSGPRDSSNEKLFF	TGTGCCAGCAGCGGGCCCAGGGACAGCTCTAATGAAAAACTGTTTTTT
-	-	TRBJ1-3	TRBV14	CASSQDLGAGNTIYF	TGTGCCAGCAGCCAAGACCTGGGCGCTGGAAACACCATATATTTT
TRBD1	-	TRBJ1-1	TRBV7-9	CASWDRGLGVNTEAFF	TGTGCCAGCTGGGACAGGGGATTGGGAGTGAACACTGAAGCTTTCTTT
-	-	TRBJ2-1	TRBV11-2	CAIVVTGSYNEQFF	TGTGCCATAGTAGTCACGGGGTCCTACAATGAGCAGTTCTTC
-	-	TRBJ2-1	TRBV11-2	CASSLVAGIEQFF	TGTGCCAGCAGCTTAGTAGCAGGGATTGAGCAGTTCTTC
-	-	TRBJ2-3	TRBV28	CASSLAAGWGDTQYF	TGTGCCAGCAGTTTAGCTGCGGGATGGGGAGATACGCAGTATTTT
-	-	TRBJ2-3	TRBV11-2	CASSSRGHLTDTQYF	TGTGCCAGCAGCTCTCGGGGACACCTCACAGATACGCAGTATTTT
-	once	TRBJ2-2	TRBV28	CASSQDSPITGELFF	TGTGCCAGCAGCCAGGACTCCCCAATCACCGGGGAGCTGTTTTTT
TRBD1	-	TRBJ2-7	TRBV28	CASSPLDRDHEQYF	TGTGCCAGCAGCCCTTTGGACAGGGACCACGAGCAGTACTTC
-	-	TRBJ2-1	TRBV20-1	CSVSEQFF	TGCAGTGTCAGTGAGCAGTTCTTC
-	-	TRBJ1-5	TRBV5-1	CASSFKGKTVLYHQPQHF	TGCGCCAGCAGCTTCAAAGGAAAGACAGTCCTATACCATCAGCCCCAGCATTTT
TRBD1	once	TRBJ2-1	TRBV3-1/TRBV3-2	CASSQGQGAYNEQFF	TGTGCCAGCAGCCAAGGACAGGGGGCCTACAATGAGCAGTTCTTC
TRBD1	-	TRBJ2-1	TRBV28	CASTIPVGQGANNEQFF	TGTGCCAGCACCATACCCGTCGGACAGGGGGCAAACAATGAGCAGTTCTTC
-	few	TRBJ1-1	TRBV29-1	CSVSLGSPEAFF	TGCAGCGTGAGCTTGGGGAGCCCTGAAGCTTTCTTT
-	-	TRBJ2-5	TRBV5-1	CASSPGGETQYF	TGCGCCAGCAGCCCGGGCGGGGAGACCCAGTACTTC
TRBD1	-	TRBJ1-1	TRBV5-1	CASSLLTGGNTEAFF	TGCGCCAGCAGCTTGTTGACAGGGGGCAACACTGAAGCTTTCTTT
-	few	TRBJ2-5	TRBV4-1	CASSQTGVQETQYF	TGCGCCAGCAGCCAAACGGGAGTTCAAGAGACCCAGTACTTC
-	-	TRBJ1-1	TRBV5-4	CASSWPGTEAFF	TGTGCCAGCAGCTGGCCTGGCACTGAAGCTTTCTTT
-	once	TRBJ1-6	TRBV9	CASSVEAASNSPLHF	TGTGCCAGCAGCGTAGAGGCAGCGAGTAATTCACCCCTCCACTTT
TRBD2	-	TRBJ2-3	TRBV2	CASSREIREADTQYF	TGTGCCAGCAGTCGGGAGATACGGGAGGCCGATACGCAGTATTTT
-	-	TRBJ2-1	TRBV7-8	CASSSRGYPTNEQFF	TGTGCCAGCAGCTCACGAGGGTATCCCACCAATGAGCAGTTCTTC
TRBD1	-	TRBJ1-4	TRBV30	CAWSGSGGEKLFF	TGTGCCTGGAGTGGGTCAGGGGGTGAAAAACTGTTTTTT
-	-	TRBJ1-4	TRBV30	CAWSAAGKLNEKLFF	TGTGCCTGGAGTGCGGCAGGAAAACTTAATGAAAAACTGTTTTTT
-	-	TRBJ1-3	TRBV24-1	CATGRHRTWENTIYF	TGTGCCACCGGTCGCCACAGGACCTGGGAAAACACCATATATTTT
TRBD2	-	TRBJ2-1	TRBV7-8	CASSEGLGLNNEQFF	TGTGCCAGCAGCGAAGGTTTGGGACTAAACAATGAGCAGTTCTTC
-	-	TRBJ2-1	TRBV25-1	CASSDPGLYNEQFF	TGTGCCAGCAGTGATCCGGGACTGTACAATGAGCAGTTCTTC
TRBD2	-	TRBJ2-3	TRBV12-5	CASGLRLAGLADTQYF	TGTGCTAGTGGTTTGCGACTAGCGGGCTTAGCAGATACGCAGTATTTT
-	-	TRBJ2-7	TRBV27	CASSLSGGSYEQYF	TGTGCCAGCAGTTTATCGGGGGGAAGCTACGAGCAGTACTTC
-	-	TRBJ2-7	TRBV6-1	CASSGALGTSREQYF	TGTGCCAGCAGTGGAGCGCTTGGGACTTCGAGGGAGCAGTACTTC
TRBD1	-	TRBJ1-1	TRBV5-1	CASRQQGIGNTEAFF	TGCGCCAGCAGGCAACAGGGGATAGGAAACACTGAAGCTTTCTTT
TRBD2	-	TRBJ2-3	TRBV27	CASAQLAGGPGGTDTQYF	TGTGCCAGCGCCCAGCTAGCGGGAGGGCCCGGAGGGACAGATACGCAGTATTTT
-	few	TRBJ1-5	TRBV6-5	CASRVTESSNQPQHF	TGTGCCAGCAGGGTGACAGAGTCTAGCAATCAGCCCCAGCATTTT
-	-	TRBJ2-2	TRBV27	CASSQDTFSGELFF	TGTGCCAGCAGCCAAGACACATTCTCCGGGGAGCTGTTTTTT
-	-	TRBJ2-5	TRBV4-1	CASSHERGGRWETQYF	TGCGCCAGCAGCCACGAGAGGGGGGGGAGGTGGGAGACCCAGTACTTC
TRBD1	once	TRBJ1-3	TRBV30	CAWSFGTGLGNTIYF	TGTGCCTGGAGTTTCGGGACAGGGCTTGGAAACACCATATATTTT
TRBD2	-	TRBJ2-1	TRBV3-1/TRBV3-2	CASMLAGGPRQFF	TGTGCCAGCATGCTAGCGGGAGGGCCCAGACAGTTCTTC